This TCR beta chain originates from a study of beta chain features in type 1 diabetes. Sorted CD4+ subsets: naive, central memory, regulatory, stem cell-like memory (CD45RO/CCR7/CD25/CD127/CD95/CD27 panel). Sorted populations all had greater than 95% purity. General study results and limits: TCRB rearrangement may or may not be influenced by HLA type; here this remained unresolved. When Type 1 diabetes patients were examined, their TCRB CDR3s proved moderately but significantly shorter in all four CD4+ subsets.

Every isolated RNA sample was fully reverse transcribed, so sequencing captured expressed TCRB transcripts. Assay: immunoSEQ multiplex PCR; the TCRdb copy retains only in-frame clones and omits some. This table has around 140,000 clones, around 9% appearing once. V lost 5 bases, J lost 12 bases, and 14 bases lay in between. The germline V gene has CDR1 SGHTA and CDR2 FQGNSA. The CDR3 spans 12 residues. Only a few counts were recorded for this clone. The antigen remains unidentified. The V call is TRBV7-2, the J call TRBJ2-1; D is possibly TRBD2 (5 bases). The TCR was taken from a young man with type 1 diabetes. The specimen was central memory CD4+ T cells from blood. The CDR3 reads CASSRTADVQFF. In DNA, the CDR3 is TGTGCCAGCAGCCGGACTGCAGACGTGCAGTTCTTC.